This TCR beta chain was observed in a study of identifying expanded T cells in peripheral blood. Study-level points and caveats: Over two and four weeks, about 15 and 19 clones changed, versus 1.2 between replicates.

Trimming left V 3 bases short and J 4 bases short, with 7 bases between. This CDR3 is built from 13 residues. CDR1 is MGHRA, CDR2 YSYEKL, per germline. Produced via immunoSEQ multiplex PCR; TCRdb's table is partial and in-frame only. The sample lists some 72,000 clones; 85% to 90% were seen once. Concerning this clone itself: Its specificity is not known.

This chain joins TRBV4-1 and TRBJ1-3, with TRBD1 as a possible D gene (5 bases). This receptor was identified in a person aged 18 to 70 in good health. What was sequenced was blood. CDR3 coding DNA: TGCGCCAGCAGCCAGGGGGTGGGAAACACCATATATTTT. Protein: CASSQGVGNTIYF.